Listed here are 31 T cell receptor beta chains from one sample, sequenced in a study of blood T cell repertoires in COVID-19. The method was immunoSEQ multiplex PCR; TCRdb's version includes in-frame clones alone and lacks a portion of them. The sample lists 210,000 or so clones, 83% occurring once. The sample comprised PBMCs or T cells enriched from blood (not recorded which). The receptors shown here come from a woman between 50 and 59 years old who had been exposed to COVID-19.

The rearrangement links TRBV5-6 to TRBJ1-3, with 7 positions matching TRBD1. Germline V gives CDR1 SGHDT, CDR2 YYEEEE. This CDR3 spans 14 amino acids. J gave up 1 base and V 5 bases, and 3 bases lay outside the gene matches. CDR3 nucleotide sequence: TGTGCCAGCAGACGGACAGGTTCTGGAAACACCATATATTTT. This encodes CASRRTGSGNTIYF.

This clone was counted a single time. V usage is TRBV21-1 and J usage is TRBJ1-2. TRBV21-1 counts as a pseudogene. The CDR3 consists of 14 residues. DNA for the CDR3: TGTGCCAGCAAGAAAGGCGGCTGTAACTATGGCTACACCTTC. Its protein is CASKKGGCNYGYTF.

The J gene is TRBJ1-2, the V gene TRBV5-4; D is perhaps TRBD1 (6 bases). The CDR3 length is 16 residues. Trimming pared 0 bases from V and 6 bases from J, leaving 18 bases between. Looked up from germline, CDR1 is SGHNT and CDR2 is YYREEE (reference sequence). CDR3 nucleotide sequence: TGTGCCAGCAGCTTGGGGCTTGGGGGCGGTTATGATGGCTACACCTTC. Its translation is CASSLGLGGGYDGYTF.

This clone showed up just a few times. The chain has TRBV7-8 and TRBJ1-1, with 7 nucleotides matching TRBD1. The CDR3 covers 14 residues. Germline V gives CDR1 SGHVS, CDR2 FQNEAQ. With V trimmed by 8 bases and J by 1 base, 7 bases remained unmatched. CDR3 coding DNA: TGTGCCAGCTACCCCGGGACAGCGAACACTGAAGCTTTCTTT. Residues: CASYPGTANTEAFF.

J is TRBJ1-2 and V is TRBV24-1, with D maybe TRBD1 (6 bases). The CDR3 extends over 15 amino acids. V gave up 6 bases and J gave up 0 bases, with 13 bases separating them. Per the germline V gene, CDR1 is KGHDR and CDR2 is SFDVKD. The DNA of the CDR3 is TGTGCCACCAGTAAGGGCAGGGGAGCTAACTATGGCTACACCTTC. Residues: CATSKGRGANYGYTF.

The chain recombines TRBV28 with TRBJ2-6, with D possibly TRBD1 on 5 matching bases. Trimming took off 6 bases at V and 0 bases at J, with 9 bases between the two ends. The CDR3 spans 15 residues. Looked up from germline, CDR1 is MDHEN and CDR2 is SYDVKM. The chain's CDR3 is CASRGRFSGANVLTF. For the CDR3, the DNA is TGTGCCAGCAGGGGGCGATTCTCTGGGGCCAACGTCCTGACTTTC.

The chain employs TRBV18 and TRBJ2-5; a possible D gene is TRBD2 (7 bases). The germline V gene encodes CDR1 KGHSH and CDR2 LQKENI. Trimming took 3 bases from V and 5 from J, leaving 13 bases between them. The CDR3 spans 14 residues. Written as DNA, the CDR3 is TGTGCCAGCTCACCGAGGGGGGGACGGGAGACCCAGTACTTC. It yields the protein CASSPRGGRETQYF. Full variable domain (missing parts from reference TRBV18 and TRBJ2-5): NAGVMQNPRHLVRRRGQEARLRCSPMKGHSHVYWYRQLPEEGLKFMVYLQKENIIDESGMPKERFSAEFPKEGPSILRIQQVVRGDSAAYFCASSPRGGRETQYFGPGTRLLVL.

This sequence joins TRBV5-4 and TRBJ1-1, with D hard to call. This CDR3 contains 17 residues. Trimming removed 0 bases from V and 0 bases from J, with 15 bases in between. The germline gives CDR1 SGHNT, CDR2 YYREEE (reference sequence). The CDR3 DNA is TGTGCCAGCAGCTTGGGGCAGGCTCTGCCACTGAACACTGAAGCTTTCTTT. Protein product: CASSLGQALPLNTEAFF.

This chain joins TRBV6-2 or TRBV6-3 and TRBJ1-5; 7 bases align to TRBD1. The junction had 3 bases not matched to a gene; V was cut back by 3 bases and J by 4 bases. This CDR3 region has 14 residues. Germline assignment: CDR1 MNHEY and CDR2 SVGEGT. In nucleotides, the CDR3 is TGTGCCAGCAGTTATTCGACAGGGAATCAGCCCCAGCATTTT. This gives the protein CASSYSTGNQPQHF.

Here the CDR3 reads CASSKAESGGPTGELFF. The CDR3, as DNA: TGTGCCAGCAGCAAAGCGGAGAGCGGGGGGCCCACCGGGGAGCTGTTTTTT. The V and J genes are TRBV21-1 and TRBJ2-2; TRBD2 was called by the table and not checked on the DNA. TRBV21-1 is described as a pseudogene. The CDR3 loop spans 17 amino acids.

J is TRBJ1-3 and V is TRBV3-1 (or the pseudogene TRBV3-2); D uncertain. V was cut by 1 base and J by 4 bases, with 11 bases left in between. The germline V gene encodes CDR1 LGHDT and CDR2 YNNKEL (reference sequence). This CDR3 spans 15 amino acids. CDR3 nucleotides: TGTGCCAGCAGCCAAGGCGGGCTGGGGGGAAACACCATATATTTT. Its protein product is CASSQGGLGGNTIYF.

The chain employs TRBV6-1 and TRBJ2-7; 7 bases map to TRBD1. Germline CDR1 and CDR2: MNHNS and SASEGT. The CDR3 has 14 amino acids. V dropped 2 bases and J dropped 4; count of bases not matched to a gene: 5. CDR3 sequence: CASSEMTGSYEQYF. In DNA, the CDR3 is TGTGCCAGCAGTGAAATGACAGGGTCTTACGAGCAGTACTTC.

The chain couples TRBV6-5 to TRBJ1-6; D is unclear. CDR1 and CDR2 (germline): MNHEY, SVGAGI. The length of the CDR3 is 15 residues. Trimming pared 7 bases from V and 1 base from J, leaving 11 bases between. The DNA for the CDR3 is TGTGCCAGCACGGGAATTATATCCTATAATTCACCCCTCCACTTT. Encoded protein: CASTGIISYNSPLHF.

The rearrangement joins TRBV27 to TRBJ1-4, with TRBD1 identical over 11 bases. Germline V lookup: CDR1 MNHEY, CDR2 SMNVEV (reference sequence). V shed 1 base, J shed 5 bases, and the junction held 6 bases outside the gene matches. The length of the CDR3 is 17 residues. CDR3 loop: CASSLLGQGVENEKLFF. In DNA form, the CDR3 reads TGTGCCAGCAGTTTATTGGGACAGGGGGTAGAAAATGAAAAACTGTTTTTT.

DNA of the CDR3: TGCAGCGTTCTGACCACGACAGGGCCCACTGAAGCTTTCTTT. Its protein product is CSVLTTTGPTEAFF. The J gene is TRBJ1-1, the V gene TRBV29-1, with 7 bases aligning to TRBD1. The CDR3 covers 14 residues. Germline CDR1 SQVTM, CDR2 ANQGSEA. V was pared by 5 bases and J by 4 bases, with 10 bases of the junction left unmatched.

This clone turned up a few times. The rearrangement links TRBV3-1 (or the pseudogene TRBV3-2) to TRBJ2-1; TRBD2 agrees at 9 bases. CDR1 is LGHDT, CDR2 YNNKEL, per germline (reference sequence). The CDR3 runs 15 residues. V lost 4 bases, J lost 6 bases, and 7 bases stayed unmatched. CDR3 sequence reads: CASSLKRGAVNEQFF. The CDR3 nucleotides read TGTGCCAGCAGCCTTAAGCGGGGGGCTGTCAATGAGCAGTTCTTC.

The gene calls are TRBV4-2 and TRBJ2-1; D is possibly TRBD2 (5 bases). Germline V gene lookup returns CDR1 LGHNA and CDR2 YNFKEQ. The CDR3 is 14 residues long. Trimming left V 0 bases short and J 6 bases short, with 9 bases between. CDR3 sequence: CASSQDLALNEQFF. For the CDR3, the DNA is TGTGCCAGCAGCCAAGATCTAGCTCTCAATGAGCAGTTCTTC.

The chain joins TRBV27 to TRBJ2-5; 7 bases map to TRBD1. After removal of 5 bases from V and 6 bases from J, the junction contained 15 bases not matched to a gene. The CDR3 is 16 residues long. CDR1 MNHEY and CDR2 SMNVEV come from the germline V gene (reference sequence). The DNA for the CDR3 is TGTGCCAGCAGTCCCTCCAGGACAGGCCTAGGACAGACCCAGTACTTC. This encodes CASSPSRTGLGQTQYF.

The V gene is TRBV10-2, the J gene TRBJ1-2; a weak D match, TRBD1 (5 bases). Germline CDR1 is WSHSY and CDR2 is SAAADI. The V end was cut by 0 bases, the J end by 4 bases, with 12 bases between. This CDR3 has 15 amino acids. The DNA for the CDR3 is TGCGCCAGCAGTGAGTCGAAGGGGCGGTCCTATGGCTACACCTTC. Translated: CASSESKGRSYGYTF.

V and J are TRBV25-1 and TRBJ1-5; the D is unclear. The length of the CDR3 is 12 residues. Deletions cut 3 bases from V and 4 bases from J, with 4 bases between. CDR1 and CDR2 from the germline V gene are MGHDK and SYGVNS. Here the CDR3 DNA reads TGTGCCAGCAGTGAGGCAAATCAGCCCCAGCATTTT. It codes for CASSEANQPQHF.

V usage is TRBV29-1 and J usage is TRBJ2-2; no firm D call. Germline V gene data show CDR1 as SQVTM and CDR2 as ANQGSEA. V shed 4 bases and J shed 3 bases, with 9 bases lying between them. The CDR3 runs 13 residues. DNA for the CDR3: TGCAGCGTTGGTCTAGGCGACACCGGGGAGCTGTTTTTT. Translation gives CSVGLGDTGELFF.

This chain links TRBV28 with TRBJ1-2; D is perhaps TRBD1 (6 bases). Germline V gene sequence: CDR1 MDHEN, CDR2 SYDVKM. Trimming took 4 bases from V and 11 from J, leaving 11 bases between them. The CDR3 has 11 amino acids. Written as DNA, the CDR3 is TGTGCCAGCAGTTACGGACAGACATACACCTTC. It translates to CASSYGQTYTF.

The chain uses TRBV10-3 and TRBJ2-5; TRBD2 might be the D (5 bases). Germline CDR1 is ENHRY and CDR2 is SYGVKD. The CDR3 loop spans 14 amino acids. The germline V and J ends were trimmed by 6 bases and 5 bases, with 16 bases remaining between them. CDR3 loop: CAIRRAEYPETQYF. In DNA, the CDR3 is TGTGCCATCAGGAGGGCCGAATACCCGGAGACCCAGTACTTC.

CDR3 region: CASSVGYGDSEAFF. The CDR3 DNA sequence: TGTGCCAGCAGCGTAGGATACGGCGACAGTGAAGCTTTCTTT. The chain is built from TRBV9 and TRBJ1-1; tentatively, D is TRBD1 (5 bases). This CDR3 spans 14 amino acids. The ends were cut back, 0 bases at V and 7 bases at J, with 13 bases in the middle. Germline values: CDR1 SGDLS, CDR2 YYNGEE.

The genes are TRBV7-9 and TRBJ2-1, with 10 bases identical to TRBD2. Trimming at V came to 4 bases and at J to 6 bases, leaving 6 bases not matched to a gene. The germline gives CDR1 SEHNR, CDR2 FQNEAQ (reference sequence). CDR3 length equals 15 residues. The CDR3 coding sequence is TGTGCCAGCAGCTACCCCGGGACTAGCGTCAATGAGCAGTTCTTC. It encodes CASSYPGTSVNEQFF. Drawing the rest from reference TRBV7-9 and TRBJ2-1, the complete variable domain is DTGVSQNPRHKITKRGQNVTFRCDPISEHNRLYWYRQTLGQGPEFLTYFQNEAQLEKSRLLSDRFSAERPKGSFSTLEIQRTEQGDSAMYLCASSYPGTSVNEQFFGPGTRLTVL.

This clone was counted a few times. The chain combines TRBV5-5 with TRBJ1-2; D possibly corresponds to TRBD1 (5 bases). CDR3 size: 15 residues. The germline V and J ends were trimmed by 0 bases and 2 bases, with 11 bases remaining between them. Germline V gives CDR1 SGHKS, CDR2 YYEKEE (reference sequence). The CDR3 coding sequence is TGTGCCAGCAGCTTGGGGGCCCAGGGCAACTATGGCTACACCTTC. Translation: CASSLGAQGNYGYTF.

This chain connects TRBV5-1 to TRBJ1-5; 7 bases are shared with TRBD1. Germline values: CDR1 SGHRS, CDR2 YFSETQ. This CDR3 spans 18 amino acids. With V trimmed by 2 bases and J by 4 bases, 15 bases remained unmatched. The CDR3 DNA reads as TGCGCCAGCAGCTTCTCTCCAGGGCTAACAGGGGAAAATCAGCCCCAGCATTTT. Amino acid sequence: CASSFSPGLTGENQPQHF.

CDR3 nucleotide sequence: TGCGCCAGCAGCCAAGATCCCCAGGGCGCGACCCAGTACTTC. This codes for CASSQDPQGATQYF. The chain couples TRBV4-3 to TRBJ2-5; D is possibly TRBD1 (5 bases). Between the trimmed V and J ends, which lost 0 bases and 7 bases, there was a span of 12 bases. Per the germline V gene, CDR1 is LGHNA and CDR2 is YSLEER. The CDR3 is made up of 14 amino acids.

The chain joins TRBV29-1 to TRBJ2-7; possible D gene TRBD1, 6 bases. Germline-derived CDR1 and CDR2 are SQVTM and ANQGSEA. Trimming removed 5 bases from V and 2 bases from J, with 16 bases in between. The CDR3 sequence is 14 residues long. The CDR3 coding sequence is TGCAGCGTTACCCGGTCCAGGGGCACCTACGAGCAGTACTTC. It translates to CSVTRSRGTYEQYF.

The chain carries TRBV7-8 and TRBJ1-6; the match to TRBD1 covers 10 bases. Germline V CDR1 and CDR2: SGHVS, FQNEAQ. There are 14 residues in the CDR3. Losses at the gene ends were 5 bases for V and 9 bases for J; bases not matched to a gene: 4. The CDR3 loop is CASSEGQGVSPLHF. DNA of the CDR3: TGTGCCAGCAGCGAAGGACAGGGGGTTTCACCCCTCCACTTT.

The rearrangement uses TRBV5-1 and TRBJ2-3, with D possibly being TRBD2 (6 bases). The V and J ends lost 7 bases and 0 bases respectively, with 9 bases between them. The CDR3 totals 13 residues. Germline V gene data show CDR1 as SGHRS and CDR2 as YFSETQ. The CDR3 bases are TGCGCCAGCCGGGGAGGCAGCACAGATACGCAGTATTTT. The encoded protein is CASRGGSTDTQYF.